The next 27 T cell receptor beta chains were all read from a single sample in a study of CD8 T cells in ankylosing spondylitis (dated by TCRdb to about 2017). The library was obtained by 5' RACE. Sequencing used an Illumina HiSeq 2500. The public reads were run again by TCRdb, first through fastp at Q25 and then through MiXCR, and only productive beta chains were kept. Merged by CDR3 protein, the rows form single entries marked with the most common genes and DNA. The sample includes 150,000 to 200,000 distinct CDR3 sequences, with roughly 18% observed a single time. 4.3% of the sample is taken by the ten largest. Input material: blood, either unsorted or a sorted T cell fraction (not recorded which). These receptor sequences come from a male donor between 10 and 30 years old with ankylosing spondylitis or in good health (not recorded which). Donor details come from another sample of the same person, matched by shared clones.

This clonotype has a count of ten or more. This chain uses TRBV12-3 or TRBV12-4 with TRBJ1-2; TRBD1 might be the D (5 bases). The CDR3 covers 13 residues. The ends were cut back, 9 bases at V and 4 bases at J, with 15 bases in the middle. CDR3 DNA: TGTGCCAGTAGCAGGGCCTTGGGCTATGGCTACACCTTC. It codes for CASSRALGYGYTF.

Ten or more counts support this clonotype. The CDR3 here is CASSPKPTPGSPLHF. In nucleotides, the CDR3 is TGTGCCAGCAGCCCTAAACCGACCCCGGGATCACCCCTCCACTTT. The rearrangement joins TRBV5-5 to TRBJ1-6, with D uncertain. CDR1 and CDR2 from the germline V gene are SGHKS and YYEKEE (reference sequence). This CDR3 has 15 amino acids. The V end was cut by 4 bases, the J end by 10 bases, with 18 bases between.

This clonotype has a count of ten or more. The chain uses TRBV11-2 and TRBJ2-7, with D uncertain. Trimming took 4 bases from V and 4 from J, leaving 8 bases between them. Germline V gene sequence: CDR1 SGHAT, CDR2 FQNNGV. The CDR3 spans 12 residues. The CDR3 bases are TGTGCCAGCAGCTCCAACGGGTACGAGCAGTACGTC. The encoded protein is CASSSNGYEQYV.

The chain combines TRBV7-9 with TRBJ2-3, with TRBD1 identical over 11 bases. V gave up 5 bases and J gave up 3 bases; unmatched junction bases: 4. CDR1 and CDR2 from the germline V gene are SEHNR and FQNEAQ (reference sequence). CDR3 length equals 15 residues. DNA of the CDR3: TGTGCCAGCAGCCGGACAGGGGGCATGACAGATACGCAGTATTTT. Its translation: CASSRTGGMTDTQYF.

This clonotype has ten or more counts. The CDR3 loop reads CASSSTGRNTEAFF. The CDR3 region has the DNA TGTGCCAGCAGCTCGACAGGGCGGAACACTGAAGCTTTCTTT. The chain has TRBV11-3 and TRBJ1-1; 7 nucleotides align to TRBD1. In germline, CDR1 is SGHNT, CDR2 YENEEA. This CDR3 has 14 amino acids. J was trimmed by 1 base and V by 4 bases; bases with no gene match: 3.

This clonotype was recorded at least ten times. This chain joins TRBV7-2 and TRBJ2-5; D gene uncertain. Germline CDR1 and CDR2: SGHTA and FQGNSA. The CDR3 length is 13 residues. The germline V and J ends were trimmed by 5 bases and 5 bases, with 12 bases remaining between them. The CDR3 DNA sequence: TGTGCCAGCAGCGGTTCTGGGCTGGAGACCCAGTACTTC. Residues: CASSGSGLETQYF. Based on the CDR3 plus reference TRBV7-2 and TRBJ2-5, the full variable domain is GAGVSQSPSNKVTEKGKDVELRCDPISGHTALYWYRQSLGQGLEFLIYFQGNSAPDKSGLPSDRFSAERTGGSVSTLTIQRTQQEDSAVYLCASSGSGLETQYFGPGTRLLVL.

This clonotype was seen repeatedly, ten times or more. The chain uses TRBV10-3 and TRBJ2-1; no clear D gene. Trimming shortened V by 5 bases and J by 8 bases, and 13 bases separated the two germline ends. There are 13 residues in the CDR3. Per germline, CDR1 ENHRY and CDR2 SYGVKD. The CDR3 spells CAISTDPYHEQFF. In DNA, the CDR3 is TGTGCCATCAGTACGGACCCTTACCATGAGCAGTTCTTC.

This clonotype was seen ten or more times. The chain links TRBV5-1 to TRBJ2-5; D may be TRBD1 or TRBD2 (7 bases each). There are 15 residues in the CDR3. Trimming took 0 bases from V and 4 from J, leaving 13 bases between them. The germline V gene encodes CDR1 SGHRS and CDR2 YFSETQ. CDR3 sequence: CASSLAQGGGETQYF. The CDR3 DNA reads TGCGCCAGCAGCTTGGCGCAGGGGGGGGGAGAGACCCAGTACTTC.

This clonotype was seen more than once but under ten times. The J gene is TRBJ2-3, the V gene TRBV29-1; D unresolved. V was clipped by 4 bases and J by 2 bases, with 13 bases between them. The CDR3 is made up of 14 amino acids. CDR1 and CDR2 from the germline V gene are SQVTM and ANQGSEA. CDR3 DNA: TGCAGCGTTGTTGGTATGGATTACACAGATACGCAGTATTTT. Translated: CSVVGMDYTDTQYF.

The table lists this clonotype with a few counts. The chain links TRBV29-1 to TRBJ2-4; tentative D call: TRBD2 (6 bases). Germline V gene data show CDR1 as SQVTM and CDR2 as ANQGSEA. With 2 bases removed from V and 9 bases from J, the gap between germline ends came to 17 bases. The CDR3 extends over 14 amino acids. CDR3 protein: CSVELGQAAGIQYF. The CDR3 DNA reads TGCAGCGTTGAATTGGGGCAGGCAGCGGGCATTCAGTACTTC.

This clonotype occurred many times. This chain uses TRBV7-9 with TRBJ2-5; 9 nucleotides align to TRBD1. The CDR3 is 17 residues long. Per the germline V gene, CDR1 is SEHNR and CDR2 is FQNEAQ (reference sequence). V trimming: 5 bases; J trimming: 5 bases; junction bases outside the gene matches: 15. The CDR3 region is CASSPATGQGAVETQYF. CDR3 sequence (DNA): TGTGCCAGCAGCCCTGCAACGGGACAGGGCGCTGTGGAGACCCAGTACTTC.

This clonotype was seen at least ten times. The V call is TRBV7-8, the J call TRBJ2-3; D remains unclear. From germline, CDR1 is SGHVS and CDR2 FQNEAQ. The CDR3 has 14 amino acids. V shed 1 base and J shed 6 bases, with 11 bases lying between them. The CDR3 protein is CASSLGVKDDTQYF. Written as DNA, the CDR3 is TGTGCCAGCAGCTTAGGGGTAAAGGACGATACGCAGTATTTT.

The chain joins TRBV20-1 to TRBJ2-5; 7 nucleotides agree with TRBD2. The junction had 12 bases not matched to a gene; V was cut back by 3 bases and J by 5 bases. The CDR3 has 15 amino acids. The germline gives CDR1 DFQATT, CDR2 SNEGSKA (reference sequence). CDR3 nucleotides: TGCAGTGCTAGTTCCCCCCACGACGGGGGGGAGACCCAGTACTTC. Translation gives CSASSPHDGGETQYF.

The V gene is TRBV28, the J gene TRBJ2-1, with no clear D. The CDR3 spans 13 residues. Germline V gene lookup returns CDR1 MDHEN and CDR2 SYDVKM. Trimming shortened V by 8 bases and J by 6 bases, and 14 bases separated the two germline ends. The CDR3 bases are TGTGCCAGCTCGCGGCGGTCTTCCAATGAGCAGTTCTTC. It translates to CASSRRSSNEQFF.

The chain joins TRBV7-6 to TRBJ2-2; 14 bases are a match to TRBD2. With V trimmed by 4 bases and J by 6 bases, 13 bases remained unmatched. The CDR3 consists of 19 residues. Germline V gene sequence: CDR1 SGHVS, CDR2 FNYEAQ. The CDR3 DNA is TGTGCCAGCAGCTACCAGGGACTAGCGGGAGCCACTAATCCCGGGGAGCTGTTTTTT. As protein: CASSYQGLAGATNPGELFF.

This clonotype was seen repeatedly, ten times or more. The gene calls are TRBV5-1 and TRBJ2-5; 7 bases are shared with TRBD1. This CDR3 contains 13 residues. V lost 3 bases to trimming and J lost 4 bases; unmatched junction nucleotides: 3. The germline CDR1 and CDR2 sequences are SGHRS and YFSETQ. In DNA form, the CDR3 reads TGCGCCAGCAGCTCACAGGGGACAGAGACCCAGTACTTC. Translating gives CASSSQGTETQYF.

Ten or more counts support this clonotype. The V gene is TRBV5-1, the J gene TRBJ2-1, with TRBD2 matching 10 bases. Germline loops: CDR1 SGHRS, CDR2 YFSETQ. V gave up 2 bases and J gave up 9 bases; unmatched junction bases: 5. The CDR3 is 14 amino acids. DNA for the CDR3: TGCGCCAGCAGCTTACGCCTAGCGGGAGTTGAGCAGTTCTTC. Translation: CASSLRLAGVEQFF.

This clonotype was seen repeatedly, ten times or more. The rearrangement uses TRBV7-3 and TRBJ1-6; TRBD1 aligns across 9 bases. With V trimmed by 5 bases and J by 9 bases, 11 bases remained unmatched. From germline, CDR1 is SGHTA and CDR2 FQGTGA. This CDR3 is built from 16 residues. DNA of the CDR3: TGTGCCAGCAGCCTCGGAGCGGACAGGGGAGGTTCACCCCTCCACTTT. Protein product: CASSLGADRGGSPLHF.

This clonotype has a count of ten or more. CDR3: CASSYDIIGYTF. The CDR3 DNA follows: TGTGCCAGCAGCTACGACATTATTGGCTACACCTTC. The V call is TRBV7-9, the J call TRBJ1-2; D is unresolved. Germline CDR1 and CDR2: SEHNR and FQNEAQ (reference sequence). This CDR3 region has 12 residues. V shed 4 bases and J shed 7 bases, with 10 bases lying between them.

This clonotype appeared many times. J is TRBJ1-5 and V is TRBV18; D is perhaps TRBD1 (6 bases). Germline assignment: CDR1 KGHSH and CDR2 LQKENI. V gave up 2 bases and J gave up 5 bases, with 10 bases separating them. CDR3 length equals 14 residues. The CDR3 loop is CASSPSTGDQPQHF. CDR3 sequence (DNA): TGTGCCAGCTCACCATCGACAGGAGATCAGCCCCAGCATTTT.

The chain recombines TRBV6-6 with TRBJ1-5; D is possibly TRBD1 (5 bases). Trimming cost V 8 bases and J 7 bases, with 15 bases left between them. CDR3 length equals 13 residues. The germline V gene encodes CDR1 MNHNY and CDR2 SVGAGI (reference sequence). Here the CDR3 DNA reads TGTGCCAGCGGACAAACAGAGTGGCAGCCCCAGCATTTT. Translated: CASGQTEWQPQHF.

There are many counts of this clonotype. The chain recombines TRBV7-9 with TRBJ2-1, with D possibly being TRBD2 (5 bases). The CDR3 runs to 13 residues. The V end was cut by 0 bases, the J end by 10 bases, with 10 bases between. CDR1 is SEHNR, CDR2 FQNEAQ, per germline (reference sequence). CDR3 in amino acids: CASSLAIGEEQFF. CDR3 nucleotides: TGTGCCAGCAGCTTAGCGATCGGGGAGGAGCAGTTCTTC.

This chain links TRBV5-1 with TRBJ2-1; possible D gene TRBD2, 6 bases. Trimming shortened V by 0 bases and J by 3 bases, and 13 bases separated the two germline ends. Germline values: CDR1 SGHRS, CDR2 YFSETQ. There are 16 residues in the CDR3. The CDR3 DNA is TGCGCCAGCAGCTTGGGGGCGGGATTGGACTACAATGAGCAGTTCTTC. It encodes CASSLGAGLDYNEQFF.

This clonotype was seen repeatedly, ten times or more. The chain recombines TRBV7-3 with TRBJ2-5; possibly TRBD1 for D (6 bases). From germline, CDR1 is SGHTA and CDR2 FQGTGA. The CDR3 length is 15 residues. Trimming removed 0 bases from V and 2 bases from J, with 10 bases in between. The CDR3 sequence: CASSLTGTTQETQYF. CDR3 DNA: TGTGCCAGCAGCTTAACTGGGACAACTCAAGAGACCCAGTACTTC.

This clonotype turned up a few times. This sequence joins TRBV7-2 and TRBJ2-4; 9 bases are shared with TRBD1. Losses at the gene ends were 7 bases for V and 9 bases for J; bases not matched to a gene: 13. The germline CDR1 and CDR2 sequences are SGHTA and FQGNSA. There are 15 residues in the CDR3. CDR3 protein: CASTPGQGARGIQYF. In nucleotides, the CDR3 is TGTGCCAGCACCCCGGGACAGGGAGCGAGGGGCATTCAGTACTTC.

This clonotype came up many times. The J gene is TRBJ2-5, the V gene TRBV29-1; D possibly corresponds to TRBD1 (5 bases). V lost 3 bases and J lost 2, with 10 bases in between. CDR1 is SQVTM, CDR2 ANQGSEA, per germline. This CDR3 has 13 residues. CDR3 protein: CSVEGRAQETQYF. DNA for the CDR3: TGCAGCGTTGAGGGCAGGGCTCAAGAGACCCAGTACTTC. The variable domain in full, completed from reference TRBV29-1 and TRBJ2-5, reads SAVISQKPSRDICQRGTSLTIQCQVDSQVTMMFWYRQQPGQSLTLIATANQGSEATYESGFVIDKFPISRPNLTFSTLTVSNMSPEDSSIYLCSVEGRAQETQYFGPGTRLLVL.

This clonotype occurred many times. The rearrangement uses TRBV3-1 and TRBJ2-1; 7 positions match TRBD2. The CDR3 is 16 residues long. The J segment lost 3 bases and the V segment lost 3 bases, leaving 8 bases of the junction unmatched. The germline CDR1 and CDR2 sequences are LGHDT and YNNKEL (reference sequence). CDR3 DNA sequence: TGTGCCAGCAGCCAGGATGGGACTATCCGCTACAATGAGCAGTTCTTC. This translates into CASSQDGTIRYNEQFF.